This TCR beta chain stems from a study of OX40 agonist ivuxolimab in advanced cancers. Some clones are missing from TCRdb's copy, which holds only in-frame ones; the method was immunoSEQ multiplex PCR. The table shows around 21,000 clones, with more than 75% occurring only once. CDR3 length equals 13 residues. V was clipped by 6 bases and J by 3 bases, with 12 bases between them. Looked up from germline, CDR1 is LNHNV and CDR2 is YYDKDF (reference sequence). This clone has only one observation. This material consisted of CD4+ or CD8+ T cells sorted from blood, taken in a trial of the OX40 agonist ivuxolimab. The TCR was taken from an adult with an advanced solid tumor such as melanoma, head and neck, liver or kidney cancer. V and J are TRBV15 and TRBJ2-7, with D possibly TRBD1 on 5 matching bases. The CDR3 nucleotides read TGTGCCACCAGAGGTCCAGACAGCTACGAGCAGTACTTC. Its translation is CATRGPDSYEQYF.